The next 3 T cell receptor beta chains were all read from a single sample in a study of T cell responses to AZD1222 COVID-19 vaccine. Sequencing was performed with immunoSEQ multiplex PCR; in TCRdb, only in-frame clones are kept and a portion is missing. The data contain 80,000 or so clones, 87% of them singletons. The material was peripheral blood, obtained on day 0 of AZD1222 vaccination. The origin of the receptors is an adult in good health.

In this sample, this clone is medium-sized. CDR3 residues: CASSSTGQGTYEQYF. CDR3 coding DNA: TGTGCCAGCAGCTCCACCGGACAGGGTACCTACGAGCAGTACTTC. J is TRBJ2-7 and V is TRBV6-5; 8 nucleotides match TRBD1. There are 15 residues in the CDR3. Germline V gene sequence: CDR1 MNHEY, CDR2 SVGAGI. The V segment lost 6 bases and the J segment 2 bases; nucleotides outside the gene matches: 9.

The rearrangement links TRBV7-3 to TRBJ1-1, with TRBD1 as a possible D gene (6 bases). V gave up 0 bases and J gave up 7 bases, with 9 bases separating them. Per the germline V gene, CDR1 is SGHTA and CDR2 is FQGTGA. The CDR3 loop spans 13 amino acids. As DNA, the CDR3 is TGTGCCAGCAGCTTAACTACAGGGAGTGAAGCTTTCTTT. Amino acid sequence: CASSLTTGSEAFF.

The genes are TRBV10-2 and TRBJ2-2; D remains unclear. Germline assignment: CDR1 WSHSY and CDR2 SAAADI. V lost 6 bases to trimming and J lost 0 bases, with 8 bases between them. The CDR3 covers 14 residues. CDR3 loop: CASRQYSNTGELFF. As DNA, the CDR3 is TGCGCCAGCAGACAGTATTCGAACACCGGGGAGCTGTTTTTT.